This TCR beta chain derives from a study of blood T cell repertoires in COVID-19. The wider study: The samples span acute and convalescent COVID-19 from the United States, Italy and Spain. Sources were T cells, B-cell-depleted T cells, or PBMCs; the material itself was cDNA or gDNA.

This clone was seen a few times. In the study's own analysis: Scientists estimated how many nucleated cells there were by amplifying reference gene primers. TCRdb keeps only in-frame clones here, not all; method: immunoSEQ multiplex PCR. From that table come the V and J calls and clone size; the DNA was used to work out D and trimming. This table has about 110,000 clones, over 80% appearing once. The V end lost 4 bases, the J end lost 9 bases, and 16 bases lay between the germline ends. The germline V gene encodes CDR1 LGHDT and CDR2 YNNKEL (reference sequence). The CDR3 spans 14 residues. The chain is built from TRBV3-1 (or the pseudogene TRBV3-2) and TRBJ1-3, with D unresolved. The clonotype was recovered from a woman between 65 and 79 years old with acute or convalescent COVID-19. The sample consisted of peripheral blood. The CDR3 region has the DNA TGTGCCAGCAGCCTCATCCAAGCCGCTGGCACCATATATTTT. Amino acids: CASSLIQAAGTIYF.